The clone carrying this TCR beta chain occurred a few times. The antigen remains undetermined. These data are taken from a study of regulatory T cells in long-lasting Graves disease. General study points: With approximately 2,800 shared public clonotypes, persistent patients exceeded new patients, who shared about a thousand.

Trimming shortened V by 4 bases and J by 0 bases, and 7 bases separated the two germline ends. Germline V CDR1 and CDR2: SNHLY, FYNNEI. The CDR3 has 14 amino acids. Indicated time point: newly diagnosed GD, antithyroid drugs for less than 3 months. The TCR library used RNA extracted from PBMCs. Relying on iRepertoire HTBI primers and Arm-PCR of CDR3 regions, the team built TCR beta libraries. Via MiXCR, TCRdb re-called the multiplex PCR reads, giving one row per CDR3 protein. The sample consists of 350,000 to 500,000 distinct CDR3 sequences, around 13% of them appearing once. This same sample was also part of a study on T cells in Graves' hyperthyroidism and ophthalmopathy. That source notes: RT-PCR in the first round (using the HTBI primer set) targeted the TCR CDR3.

This sequence was found in a woman aged 50 to 60 with Graves disease. The rearrangement uses TRBV2 and TRBJ1-3; TRBD1 is a possible D gene (5 bases). Sequenced here: peripheral blood mononuclear cells (PBMCs), sampled at new diagnosis, from a patient treated with antithyroid drugs. The CDR3 is CASSGQLSGNTIYF. For the CDR3, the DNA is TGTGCCAGCAGTGGACAGCTCTCTGGAAACACCATATATTTT.